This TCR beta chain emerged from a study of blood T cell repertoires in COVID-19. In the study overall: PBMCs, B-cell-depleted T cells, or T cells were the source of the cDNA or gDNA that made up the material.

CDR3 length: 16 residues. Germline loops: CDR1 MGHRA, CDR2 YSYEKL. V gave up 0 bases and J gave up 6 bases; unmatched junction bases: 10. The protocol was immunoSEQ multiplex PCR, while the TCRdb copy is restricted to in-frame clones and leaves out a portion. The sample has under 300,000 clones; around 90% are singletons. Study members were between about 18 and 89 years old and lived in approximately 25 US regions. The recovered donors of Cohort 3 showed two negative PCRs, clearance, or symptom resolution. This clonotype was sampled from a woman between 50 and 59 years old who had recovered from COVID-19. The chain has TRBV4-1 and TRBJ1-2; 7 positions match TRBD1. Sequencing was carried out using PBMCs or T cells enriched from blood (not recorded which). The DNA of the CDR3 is TGCGCCAGCAGCCAAGACCCCATGGGGACAGATAATGGCTACACCTTC. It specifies CASSQDPMGTDNGYTF.